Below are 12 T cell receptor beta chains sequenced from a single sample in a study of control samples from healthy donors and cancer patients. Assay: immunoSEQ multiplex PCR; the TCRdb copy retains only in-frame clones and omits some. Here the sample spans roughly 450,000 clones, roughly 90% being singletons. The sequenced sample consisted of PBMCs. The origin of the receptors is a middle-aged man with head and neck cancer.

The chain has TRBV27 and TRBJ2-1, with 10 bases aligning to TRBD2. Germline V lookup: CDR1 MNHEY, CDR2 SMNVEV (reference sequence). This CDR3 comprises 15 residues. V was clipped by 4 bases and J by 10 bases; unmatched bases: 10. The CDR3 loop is CASSSWASGSGEQFF. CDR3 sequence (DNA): TGTGCCAGCAGTTCCTGGGCTAGCGGGAGCGGGGAGCAGTTCTTC.

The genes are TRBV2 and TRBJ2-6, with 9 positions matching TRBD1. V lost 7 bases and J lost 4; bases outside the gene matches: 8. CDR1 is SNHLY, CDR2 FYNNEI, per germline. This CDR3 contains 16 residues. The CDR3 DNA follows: TGTGCCAGCACCCGGGACAGGGCGCCAGGGGCCAACGTCCTGACTTTC. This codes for CASTRDRAPGANVLTF.

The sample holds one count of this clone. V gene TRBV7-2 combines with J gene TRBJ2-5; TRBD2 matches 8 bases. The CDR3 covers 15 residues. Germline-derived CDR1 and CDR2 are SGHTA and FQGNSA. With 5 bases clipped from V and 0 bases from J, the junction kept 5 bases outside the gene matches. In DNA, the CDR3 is TGTGCCAGCAGCGCCAATAGCGGGAACCAAGAGACCCAGTACTTC. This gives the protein CASSANSGNQETQYF.

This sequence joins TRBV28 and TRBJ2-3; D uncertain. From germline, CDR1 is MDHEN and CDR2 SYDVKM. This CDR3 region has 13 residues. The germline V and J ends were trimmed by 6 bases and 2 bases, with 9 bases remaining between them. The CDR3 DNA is TGTGCCAGCAGCCAACCCTACACAGATACGCAGTATTTT. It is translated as CASSQPYTDTQYF.

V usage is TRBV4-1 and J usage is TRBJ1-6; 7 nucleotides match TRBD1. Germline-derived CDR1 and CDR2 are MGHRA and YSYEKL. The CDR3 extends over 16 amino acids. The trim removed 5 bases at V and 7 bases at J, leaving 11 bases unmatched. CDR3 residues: CASSTAGRGTNSPLHF. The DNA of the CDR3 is TGCGCCAGCAGCACCGCCGGCAGGGGGACGAATTCACCCCTCCACTTT.

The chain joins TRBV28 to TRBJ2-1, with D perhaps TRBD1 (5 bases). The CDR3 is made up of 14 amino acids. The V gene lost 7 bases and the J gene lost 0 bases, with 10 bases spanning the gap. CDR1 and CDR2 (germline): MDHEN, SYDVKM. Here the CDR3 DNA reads TGTGCCAGCACCGACAGTAGCTCCTACAATGAGCAGTTCTTC. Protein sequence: CASTDSSSYNEQFF.

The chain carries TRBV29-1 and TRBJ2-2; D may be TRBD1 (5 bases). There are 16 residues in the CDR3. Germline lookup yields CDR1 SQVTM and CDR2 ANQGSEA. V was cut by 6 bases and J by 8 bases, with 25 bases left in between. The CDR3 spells CSVSTVGAPFSGELFF. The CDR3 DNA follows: TGCAGCGTATCGACAGTGGGTGCCCCTTTTAGTGGGGAGCTGTTTTTT.

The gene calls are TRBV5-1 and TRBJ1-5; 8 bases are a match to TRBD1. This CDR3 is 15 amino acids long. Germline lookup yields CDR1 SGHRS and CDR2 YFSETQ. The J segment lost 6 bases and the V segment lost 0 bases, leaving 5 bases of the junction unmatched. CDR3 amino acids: CASSLAGGSGQPQHF. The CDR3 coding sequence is TGCGCCAGCAGCTTGGCAGGGGGCTCAGGTCAGCCCCAGCATTTT.

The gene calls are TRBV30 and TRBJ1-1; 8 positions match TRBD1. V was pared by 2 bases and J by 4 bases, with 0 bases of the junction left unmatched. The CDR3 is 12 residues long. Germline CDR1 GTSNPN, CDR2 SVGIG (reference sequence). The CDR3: CAWSTGGTEAFF. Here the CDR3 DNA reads TGTGCCTGGAGTACAGGGGGCACTGAAGCTTTCTTT.

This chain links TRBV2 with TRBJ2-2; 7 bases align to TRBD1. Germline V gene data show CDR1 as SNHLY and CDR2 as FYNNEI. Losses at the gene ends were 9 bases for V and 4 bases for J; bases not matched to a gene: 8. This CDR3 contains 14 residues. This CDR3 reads CASKTGLGTGELFF. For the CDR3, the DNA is TGTGCCAGTAAGACAGGGTTGGGCACCGGGGAGCTGTTTTTT.

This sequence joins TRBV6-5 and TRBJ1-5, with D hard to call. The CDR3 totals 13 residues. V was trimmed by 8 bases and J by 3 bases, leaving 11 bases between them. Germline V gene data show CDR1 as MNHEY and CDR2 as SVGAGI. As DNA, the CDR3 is TGTGCCAGCCAAGGACGGGACAATCAGCCCCAGCATTTT. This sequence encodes CASQGRDNQPQHF.

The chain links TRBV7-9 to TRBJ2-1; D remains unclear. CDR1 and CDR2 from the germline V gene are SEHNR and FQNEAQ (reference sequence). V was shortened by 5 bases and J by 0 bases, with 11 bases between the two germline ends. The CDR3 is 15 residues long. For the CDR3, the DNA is TGTGCCAGCAGCCCTCGACCTAACTCCTACAATGAGCAGTTCTTC. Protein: CASSPRPNSYNEQFF.